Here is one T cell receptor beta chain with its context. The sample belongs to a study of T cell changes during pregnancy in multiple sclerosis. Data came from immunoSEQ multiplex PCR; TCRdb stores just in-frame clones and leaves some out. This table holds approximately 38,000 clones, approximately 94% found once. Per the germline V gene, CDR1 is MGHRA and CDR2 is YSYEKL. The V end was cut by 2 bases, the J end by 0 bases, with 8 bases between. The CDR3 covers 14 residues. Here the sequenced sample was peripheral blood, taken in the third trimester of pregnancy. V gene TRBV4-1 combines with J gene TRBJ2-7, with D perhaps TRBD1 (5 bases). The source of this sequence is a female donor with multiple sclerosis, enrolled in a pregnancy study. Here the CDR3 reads CASSQPGHSYEQYF. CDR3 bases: TGCGCCAGCAGCCAACCCGGACACTCCTACGAGCAGTACTTC.